The 32 T cell receptor beta chains in this list originate from one sample, sequenced in a study of T cell responses to AZD1222 COVID-19 vaccine. Assay used: immunoSEQ multiplex PCR; TCRdb lists only in-frame clones, some missing. The sample carries fewer than 120,000 clones, 80% to 95% recorded once. The sequencing here drew on peripheral blood, taken 28 days after the second AZD1222 dose. The receptors were gathered from an adult who received the AZD1222 COVID-19 vaccine.

The chain carries TRBV5-1 and TRBJ2-7; D gene ambiguous. The CDR3 is 11 amino acids. Per the germline V gene, CDR1 is SGHRS and CDR2 is YFSETQ. The germline V and J ends were trimmed by 0 bases and 9 bases, with 7 bases remaining between them. The CDR3 sequence is CASSLEGWQYF. CDR3 coding DNA: TGCGCCAGCAGCTTGGAAGGGTGGCAGTACTTC.

The CDR3 protein is CASSLGNSDWNYEQYF. In nucleotides, the CDR3 is TGTGCCAGCAGCTTGGGAAACAGTGATTGGAACTACGAGCAGTACTTC. V usage is TRBV5-6 and J usage is TRBJ2-7, with D uncertain. The CDR3 contains 16 residues. CDR1 and CDR2 (germline): SGHDT, YYEEEE. The V gene lost 0 bases and the J gene lost 3 bases, with 16 bases spanning the gap.

This clone was counted between two and nine times. The chain combines TRBV3-1 (or the pseudogene TRBV3-2) with TRBJ2-2; 9 positions match TRBD2. Germline CDR1 and CDR2: LGHDT and YNNKEL (reference sequence). The CDR3 consists of 16 residues. The V gene end was trimmed by 1 base and the J gene end by 3 bases; junction bases not matched to a gene: 3. CDR3 coding DNA: TGTGCCAGCAGCCAAGTCGTAGCGGGGGACACCGGGGAGCTGTTTTTT. Protein: CASSQVVAGDTGELFF.

The rearrangement uses TRBV24-1 and TRBJ2-2, with TRBD1 matching over 8 bases. Germline-derived CDR1 and CDR2 are KGHDR and SFDVKD. After removal of 9 bases from V and 1 base from J, the junction contained 3 bases not matched to a gene. The CDR3 runs 14 residues. The CDR3 region has the DNA TGTGCCACCGAGGGACAGGAGAACACCGGGGAGCTGTTTTTT. Protein product: CATEGQENTGELFF.

Details on this clone: A much larger clone lies one base from this, so it may be a read error. The gene calls are TRBV6-1 and TRBJ2-1; 10 positions match TRBD2. Germline lookup yields CDR1 MNHNS and CDR2 SASEGT. Trimming cost V 0 bases and J 4 bases; bases outside gene matches: 0. The length of the CDR3 is 15 residues. CDR3 nucleotide sequence: TGTGCCAGCAGTGAAGCTAGCGGGGGGTACAATGAGCAGTTCTTC. Its translation: CASSEASGGYNEQFF.

This rearrangement joins TRBV9 to TRBJ2-7; 8 bases map to TRBD1. Germline CDR1 and CDR2: SGDLS and YYNGEE. J was trimmed by 2 bases and V by 3 bases; bases with no gene match: 7. CDR3 length: 15 amino acids. CDR3 nucleotides: TGTGCCAGCAGCGCCGATGGGACAGGAACCTACGAGCAGTACTTC. It translates to CASSADGTGTYEQYF.

The genes are TRBV7-9 and TRBJ1-5; D is undetermined. Trimming cost V 6 bases and J 6 bases, with 15 bases left between them. Germline loops: CDR1 SEHNR, CDR2 FQNEAQ (reference sequence). The CDR3 spans 14 residues. The CDR3 DNA reads as TGTGCCAGCAGAGACCAGCGGGAGGGTCAGCCCCAGCATTTT. This codes for CASRDQREGQPQHF.

The rearrangement joins TRBV7-2 to TRBJ1-2; D gene ambiguous. The V end was cut by 1 base, the J end by 5 bases, with 14 bases between. The CDR3 extends over 15 amino acids. Germline V CDR1 and CDR2: SGHTA, FQGNSA. CDR3 nucleotide sequence: TGTGCCAGCAGCTTAGGTGCTACAGCGGGTTATGGCTACACCTTC. Amino acids: CASSLGATAGYGYTF.

This clone has only one observation. This sequence joins TRBV4-2 and TRBJ2-2; no clear D. The V and J ends lost 1 base and 7 bases respectively, with 10 bases between them. In germline, CDR1 is LGHNA, CDR2 YNFKEQ. The CDR3 extends over 14 amino acids. The CDR3 region is CASSQGTEDGELFF. CDR3 bases: TGTGCCAGCAGCCAAGGCACAGAAGACGGGGAGCTGTTTTTT.

The CDR3 reads CATLRTGSNYGYTF. DNA for the CDR3: TGTGCCACCCTGCGGACAGGGTCTAACTATGGCTACACCTTC. This chain links TRBV6-5 with TRBJ1-2, with 8 bases aligning to TRBD1. Germline assignment: CDR1 MNHEY and CDR2 SVGAGI. With V trimmed by 10 bases and J by 0 bases, 7 bases remained unmatched. The length of the CDR3 is 14 residues.

V is TRBV7-2 and J is TRBJ1-2; D call uncertain. The V gene lost 1 base and the J gene lost 4 bases, with 10 bases spanning the gap. Germline CDR1 reads SGHTA; CDR2 reads FQGNSA. This CDR3 spans 14 amino acids. CDR3 sequence reads: CASSLELGGYGYTF. The CDR3 DNA is TGTGCCAGCAGCTTAGAGTTGGGCGGCTATGGCTACACCTTC.

The chain links TRBV7-3 to TRBJ2-7, with 8 bases that match TRBD1. The CDR3 extends over 14 amino acids. Looked up from germline, CDR1 is SGHTA and CDR2 is FQGTGA. The J segment lost 7 bases and the V segment lost 5 bases, leaving 10 bases of the junction unmatched. The CDR3 spells CASSRDRQGWEQYF. The CDR3 coding sequence is TGTGCCAGCAGCCGGGACCGACAGGGGTGGGAGCAGTACTTC.

The CDR3 sequence: CASNTGGVTEAFF. Here the CDR3 DNA reads TGCGCCAGCAACACAGGGGGGGTCACTGAAGCTTTCTTT. The chain carries TRBV5-1 and TRBJ1-1; 8 nucleotides line up with TRBD1. The V segment lost 6 bases and the J segment 4 bases; nucleotides outside the gene matches: 5. CDR1 and CDR2 (germline): SGHRS, YFSETQ. The CDR3 covers 13 residues.

On this clone itself: Other DNA variants within this sample encode the same CDR3. V and J are TRBV6-5 and TRBJ1-5, with D tentatively TRBD1 (6 bases). Trimming took 8 bases from V and 0 from J, leaving 8 bases between them. Per the germline V gene, CDR1 is MNHEY and CDR2 is SVGAGI. The CDR3 runs 13 residues. In DNA form, the CDR3 reads TGTGCCAGCCGCAGGGGTAGCAATCAGCCCCAGCATTTT. Residues: CASRRGSNQPQHF.

The J gene is TRBJ1-1, the V gene TRBV11-2; the D is unclear. This CDR3 is 13 amino acids long. Between the trimmed V and J ends, which lost 0 bases and 3 bases, there was a span of 5 bases. CDR1 is SGHAT, CDR2 FQNNGV, per germline. CDR3: CASSLESYTEAFF. The CDR3 coding sequence is TGTGCCAGCAGCTTAGAATCGTACACTGAAGCTTTCTTT.

The chain has TRBV7-9 and TRBJ1-1, with a possible D match to TRBD1 (5 bases). The germline V and J ends were trimmed by 5 bases and 1 base, with 14 bases remaining between them. Germline-derived CDR1 and CDR2 are SEHNR and FQNEAQ (reference sequence). This CDR3 is built from 15 residues. CDR3 loop: CASSLPPGRNTEAFF. The CDR3 nucleotides read TGTGCCAGCAGCCTACCGCCGGGACGGAACACTGAAGCTTTCTTT.

This chain connects TRBV3-1 (or the pseudogene TRBV3-2) to TRBJ2-7; D perhaps matches TRBD2 (6 bases). The CDR3 sequence is 16 residues long. Germline V gives CDR1 LGHDT, CDR2 YNNKEL (reference sequence). V lost 6 bases and J 6 bases, leaving 24 bases between the germline ends. This CDR3 is CASSDGTGRMRGEQYF. The CDR3 bases are TGTGCCAGCAGTGACGGGACTGGAAGGATGAGGGGCGAGCAGTACTTC.

The chain combines TRBV7-9 with TRBJ2-7, with D possibly being TRBD1 or TRBD2 (5 bases each). Deletions cut 1 base from V and 3 bases from J, with 10 bases between. The germline gives CDR1 SEHNR, CDR2 FQNEAQ (reference sequence). This CDR3 contains 14 residues. The chain's CDR3 is CASSLGGPNYEQYF. The CDR3 region has the DNA TGTGCCAGCAGCTTAGGGGGACCGAACTACGAGCAGTACTTC.

The chain links TRBV10-3 to TRBJ1-2; 7 bases match TRBD1. The CDR3 contains 13 residues. Germline lookup yields CDR1 ENHRY and CDR2 SYGVKD. J lost 4 bases, V lost 7 bases, and 6 bases had no gene match. CDR3 DNA sequence: TGTGCCATCACCGAGGGGGCCTCCTATGGCTACACCTTC. Encoded protein: CAITEGASYGYTF.

The chain recombines TRBV10-3 with TRBJ2-7; no definite D call. The CDR3 covers 13 residues. Germline values: CDR1 ENHRY, CDR2 SYGVKD. The V and J ends lost 3 bases and 4 bases respectively, with 10 bases between them. CDR3 DNA: TGTGCCATCAGTGACGGATCCGAATACGAGCAGTACTTC. This codes for CAISDGSEYEQYF.

V is TRBV14 and J is TRBJ2-7; no definite D call. The V gene lost 4 bases and the J gene lost 7 bases, with 11 bases spanning the gap. Germline lookup yields CDR1 SGHDN and CDR2 FVKESK. The CDR3 has 12 amino acids. CDR3 bases: TGTGCCAGCAGCCCCCCTGTGGGGGAGCAGTACTTC. Its translation: CASSPPVGEQYF.

The chain employs TRBV19 and TRBJ2-1, with D uncertain. Germline V gene sequence: CDR1 LNHDA, CDR2 SQIVND (reference sequence). The CDR3 consists of 16 residues. V was cut by 3 bases and J by 6 bases, with 18 bases left in between. The CDR3 nucleotides are TGTGCCAGTAGTATTCTTCGTGGGGTCACCTCCAATGAGCAGTTCTTC. Amino acid sequence: CASSILRGVTSNEQFF.

This clone was recorded only once. The V call is TRBV12-3 or TRBV12-4, the J call TRBJ2-3; D unclear. This CDR3 has 13 residues. The V end was cut by 3 bases, the J end by 3 bases, with 7 bases between. CDR3 sequence reads: CASSFPSTDTQYF. CDR3 DNA sequence: TGTGCCAGCAGTTTCCCCTCTACAGATACGCAGTATTTT.

The chain recombines TRBV6-2 or TRBV6-3 with TRBJ2-3; TRBD1 might be the D (5 bases). V was clipped by 4 bases and J by 6 bases, with 11 bases between them. The germline CDR1 and CDR2 sequences are MNHEY and SVGEGT. CDR3 length equals 13 residues. The CDR3 DNA reads as TGTGCCAGCAGTTTCCGCAGGGCGGATACGCAGTATTTT. It encodes CASSFRRADTQYF.

The V call is TRBV19, the J call TRBJ2-5; 8 bases are shared with TRBD2. This CDR3 region has 12 residues. Germline CDR1 is LNHDA and CDR2 is SQIVND (reference sequence). Germline trimming cut 6 bases from V and 5 bases from J; bases unmatched to any gene: 2. CDR3 protein: CASRAGAETQYF. CDR3 nucleotide sequence: TGTGCCAGTAGAGCGGGGGCGGAGACCCAGTACTTC. The entire variable domain, with the rest obtained from reference TRBV19 and TRBJ2-5, is as follows: DGGITQSPKYLFRKEGQNVTLSCEQNLNHDAMYWYRQDPGQGLRLIYYSQIVNDFQKGDIAEGYSVSREKKESFPLTVTSAQKNPTAFYLCASRAGAETQYFGPGTRLLVL.

CDR3 sequence (DNA): TGTGCCAGCAGCCCGACTGGATGGGATGCTGGAAACACCATATATTTT. Translating it yields CASSPTGWDAGNTIYF. The chain combines TRBV9 with TRBJ1-3; D is unclear. The CDR3 is 16 amino acids. Per the germline V gene, CDR1 is SGDLS and CDR2 is YYNGEE. V gave up 4 bases and J gave up 2 bases, with 16 bases separating them.

This clone appeared a single time. V is TRBV4-2 and J is TRBJ2-7; weak D call: TRBD2 (7 bases). Germline values: CDR1 LGHNA, CDR2 YNFKEQ. Between the trimmed V and J ends, which lost 6 bases and 4 bases, there was a span of 16 bases. CDR3 size: 14 residues. In DNA, the CDR3 is TGTGCCAGCAGTGCCCGGGGGGCGGGATACGAGCAGTACTTC. Translation gives CASSARGAGYEQYF.

The rearrangement links TRBV18 to TRBJ1-1, with D possibly matching TRBD1 (5 bases). The V gene's germline CDR1 is KGHSH and CDR2 LQKENI. The CDR3 contains 14 residues. Trimming took 3 bases from V and 4 from J, leaving 12 bases between them. The CDR3 DNA follows: TGTGCCAGCTCACCCGTGGCAGGGAGCACTGAAGCTTTCTTT. Protein product: CASSPVAGSTEAFF.

The J gene is TRBJ2-5, the V gene TRBV30; TRBD2 matches at 10 bases. After removal of 2 bases from V and 0 bases from J, the junction contained 9 bases not matched to a gene. The CDR3 has 17 residues. Germline V gene lookup returns CDR1 GTSNPN and CDR2 SVGIG (reference sequence). CDR3 region: CAWSSARTSGYQETQYF. CDR3 DNA sequence: TGTGCCTGGAGTTCGGCCAGGACTAGCGGATACCAAGAGACCCAGTACTTC.

The gene calls are TRBV2 and TRBJ2-2, with 9 nucleotides matching TRBD1. This CDR3 contains 15 residues. Germline V gene sequence: CDR1 SNHLY, CDR2 FYNNEI. Germline trimming cut 6 bases from V and 5 bases from J; bases unmatched to any gene: 7. CDR3 loop: CASRVEQGATGELFF. The CDR3, as DNA: TGTGCCAGCAGGGTCGAACAGGGGGCTACCGGGGAGCTGTTTTTT. Filled out from reference TRBV2 and TRBJ2-2, the complete variable domain reads EPEVTQTPSHQVTQMGQEVILRCVPISNHLYFYWYRQILGQKVEFLVSFYNNEISEKSEIFDDQFSVERPDGSNFTLKIRSTKLEDSAMYFCASRVEQGATGELFFGEGSRLTVL.

The V and J genes are TRBV5-6 and TRBJ2-7; TRBD1 agrees at 8 bases. Per germline, CDR1 SGHDT and CDR2 YYEEEE. The CDR3 sequence is 16 residues long. With 1 base clipped from V and 6 bases from J, the junction kept 12 bases outside the gene matches. The CDR3 here is CASSLLRTGYLSEQYF. Written as DNA, the CDR3 is TGTGCCAGCAGCTTGCTCAGGACAGGGTACTTGTCCGAGCAGTACTTC.

V usage is TRBV7-6 and J usage is TRBJ2-2, with TRBD1 matching 7 bases. V lost 1 base, J lost 1 base, and 3 bases stayed unmatched. This CDR3 has 16 amino acids. The germline CDR1 and CDR2 sequences are SGHVS and FNYEAQ. The CDR3 loop is CASSLGGTVNTGELFF. In DNA, the CDR3 is TGTGCCAGCAGCTTAGGGGGGACAGTGAACACCGGGGAGCTGTTTTTT. The whole variable domain, filled in from reference TRBV7-6 and TRBJ2-2, reads GAGVSQSPRYKVTKRGQDVALRCDPISGHVSLYWYRQALGQGPEFLTYFNYEAQQDKSGLPNDRFSAERPEGSISTLTIQRTEQRDSAMYRCASSLGGTVNTGELFFGEGSRLTVL.